A selection of T cell receptor beta chains follows, all from one sample in a study of post-analysis software for immune sequencing data. TCRdb processed the PCR reads anew with MiXCR; each CDR3 protein has one entry. The sample lists around 400,000 distinct CDR3 sequences, 30% to 45% occurring once. Sequencing was carried out using blood. The source of these receptors is a girl between 10 and 17 years old with multiple sclerosis. The CDR3 runs from the conserved cysteine through the conserved F or W. Each record gives: D gene, clone size, V gene, J gene, CDR3 protein, CDR3 DNA. The D gene is left open where the match is weak. The listing skips clone size in some rows; elsewhere it reads once, few, many or a size class.

D gene: TRBD1
clone size: -
V gene: TRBV5-1
J gene: TRBJ2-1
CDR3 protein: CASSIQGNEQFF
CDR3 DNA: TGCGCCAGCAGCATACAGGGGAATGAGCAGTTCTTC

D gene: -
clone size: few
V gene: TRBV12-3/TRBV12-4
J gene: TRBJ1-5
CDR3 protein: CASRSGRLQPQHF
CDR3 DNA: TGTGCCAGCCGTTCAGGGCGGCTTCAGCCCCAGCATTTT

D gene: TRBD1
clone size: few
V gene: TRBV18
J gene: TRBJ2-7
CDR3 protein: CASSLGTGINEQYF
CDR3 DNA: TGTGCCAGCTCACTAGGGACAGGGATTAACGAGCAGTACTTC

D gene: -
clone size: -
V gene: TRBV20-1
J gene: TRBJ2-3
CDR3 protein: CSASGTRARFDTQYF
CDR3 DNA: TGCAGTGCGTCCGGGACACGAGCACGTTTTGATACGCAGTATTTT

D gene: -
clone size: few
V gene: TRBV4-1
J gene: TRBJ1-2
CDR3 protein: CASSQDTFGAERFYGYTF
CDR3 DNA: TGCGCCAGCAGCCAAGATACCTTTGGGGCCGAACGGTTCTATGGCTACACCTTC

D gene: -
clone size: -
V gene: TRBV7-9
J gene: TRBJ1-1
CDR3 protein: CASSTRDIGGSEAFF
CDR3 DNA: TGTGCCAGCAGCACCCGGGACATCGGTGGCTCTGAAGCTTTCTTT

D gene: TRBD1
clone size: once
V gene: TRBV5-1
J gene: TRBJ2-3
CDR3 protein: CASIPDSPGGLDTQYF
CDR3 DNA: TGCGCCAGCATCCCAGACAGTCCAGGGGGCTTAGATACGCAGTATTTT

D gene: -
clone size: few
V gene: TRBV6-6
J gene: TRBJ2-7
CDR3 protein: CASSYSRASYEQYF
CDR3 DNA: TGTGCCAGCAGTTACAGCCGGGCGTCCTACGAGCAGTACTTC

D gene: -
clone size: -
V gene: TRBV7-2
J gene: TRBJ1-2
CDR3 protein: CASSSYDGYTF
CDR3 DNA: TGTGCCAGCAGCTCCTACGATGGCTACACCTTC

D gene: TRBD2
clone size: -
V gene: TRBV12-3/TRBV12-4
J gene: TRBJ2-1
CDR3 protein: CASSSLAGGPSEQFF
CDR3 DNA: TGTGCCAGCAGTTCACTAGCGGGGGGGCCGTCTGAGCAGTTCTTC

D gene: -
clone size: -
V gene: TRBV11-2
J gene: TRBJ1-2
CDR3 protein: CASSLGRGGPPGGYTF
CDR3 DNA: TGTGCCAGCAGCTTAGGGCGGGGGGGCCCCCCCGGCGGCTACACCTTC

D gene: -
clone size: few
V gene: TRBV12-3/TRBV12-4
J gene: TRBJ2-1
CDR3 protein: CASSLDVSLLSSYNEQFF
CDR3 DNA: TGTGCCAGCAGTTTGGATGTAAGCCTCCTGAGCTCCTACAATGAGCAGTTCTTC

D gene: -
clone size: -
V gene: TRBV20-1
J gene: TRBJ1-2
CDR3 protein: CSARHREEFYGYTF
CDR3 DNA: TGCAGTGCTCGGCACAGGGAGGAGTTCTATGGCTACACCTTC

D gene: -
clone size: few
V gene: TRBV10-3
J gene: TRBJ2-1
CDR3 protein: CAISESGMGGDDEQFF
CDR3 DNA: TGTGCCATCAGTGAGTCGGGGATGGGGGGAGACGATGAGCAGTTCTTC

D gene: -
clone size: few
V gene: TRBV5-1
J gene: TRBJ2-3
CDR3 protein: CASSPDLTDTQYF
CDR3 DNA: TGCGCCAGCAGTCCGGACCTCACAGATACGCAGTATTTT

D gene: TRBD2
clone size: -
V gene: TRBV9
J gene: TRBJ2-1
CDR3 protein: CASSVALAGRGEQFF
CDR3 DNA: TGTGCCAGCAGCGTAGCCCTAGCGGGGCGAGGGGAGCAGTTCTTC

D gene: -
clone size: few
V gene: TRBV7-9
J gene: TRBJ2-5
CDR3 protein: CASSYIEREETQYF
CDR3 DNA: TGTGCCAGCAGCTATATTGAAAGGGAAGAGACCCAGTACTTC

D gene: TRBD1
clone size: few
V gene: TRBV6-2/TRBV6-3
J gene: TRBJ2-7
CDR3 protein: CASSPGTGHYYEQYF
CDR3 DNA: TGTGCCAGCAGCCCCGGGACAGGACATTACTACGAGCAGTACTTC

D gene: -
clone size: few
V gene: TRBV11-2
J gene: TRBJ2-7
CDR3 protein: CASSPGWGHVYEQYF
CDR3 DNA: TGTGCCAGCAGCCCTGGCTGGGGACACGTTTACGAGCAGTACTTC

D gene: -
clone size: few
V gene: TRBV7-2
J gene: TRBJ2-3
CDR3 protein: CATLPGPSTDTQYF
CDR3 DNA: TGTGCCACCCTTCCGGGGCCTAGCACAGATACGCAGTATTTT

D gene: TRBD1
clone size: -
V gene: TRBV30
J gene: TRBJ2-3
CDR3 protein: CAWRTGVGTDTQYF
CDR3 DNA: TGTGCCTGGAGAACAGGGGTCGGCACAGATACGCAGTATTTT

D gene: -
clone size: -
V gene: TRBV6-1
J gene: TRBJ2-3
CDR3 protein: CASSDRQGTDTQYF
CDR3 DNA: TGTGCCAGCAGTGACCGACAGGGCACAGATACGCAGTATTTT

D gene: TRBD2
clone size: -
V gene: TRBV6-2/TRBV6-3
J gene: TRBJ2-1
CDR3 protein: CASSVLMGREDNEQFF
CDR3 DNA: TGTGCCAGCAGCGTCCTGATGGGGCGGGAGGACAATGAGCAGTTCTTC

D gene: -
clone size: -
V gene: TRBV5-1
J gene: TRBJ2-1
CDR3 protein: CASSYDGQMSEQFF
CDR3 DNA: TGCGCCAGCAGCTACGACGGCCAGATGAGTGAGCAGTTCTTC

D gene: -
clone size: -
V gene: TRBV5-5
J gene: TRBJ1-1
CDR3 protein: CASSLFSTEKAFF
CDR3 DNA: TGTGCCAGCAGCTTGTTCTCTACGGAGAAAGCTTTCTTT

D gene: -
clone size: -
V gene: TRBV11-3
J gene: TRBJ2-1
CDR3 protein: CASSPRSGNNEQFF
CDR3 DNA: TGTGCCAGCAGCCCCAGAAGCGGTAACAATGAGCAGTTCTTC

D gene: -
clone size: -
V gene: TRBV30
J gene: TRBJ2-7
CDR3 protein: CAWRPTGPYEQYF
CDR3 DNA: TGTGCCTGGAGGCCTACGGGGCCCTACGAGCAGTACTTC

D gene: TRBD1
clone size: -
V gene: TRBV6-6
J gene: TRBJ2-1
CDR3 protein: CASSRGQGENEQFF
CDR3 DNA: TGTGCCAGCAGTAGGGGACAGGGGGAGAATGAGCAGTTCTTC

D gene: -
clone size: -
V gene: TRBV24-1
J gene: TRBJ2-7
CDR3 protein: CATRGGPVDYEQYF
CDR3 DNA: TGTGCCACCAGGGGGGGACCAGTGGACTACGAGCAGTACTTC

D gene: -
clone size: few
V gene: TRBV11-2
J gene: TRBJ2-2
CDR3 protein: CASRARELFF
CDR3 DNA: TGTGCCAGCCGCGCGAGAGAGCTGTTTTTT

D gene: -
clone size: -
V gene: TRBV27
J gene: TRBJ1-6
CDR3 protein: CASSLSWLGGSPLHF
CDR3 DNA: TGTGCCAGCAGTTTATCGTGGCTGGGAGGTTCACCCCTCCACTTT

D gene: TRBD1
clone size: few
V gene: TRBV7-2
J gene: TRBJ1-5
CDR3 protein: CASSLGDRGNQPQHF
CDR3 DNA: TGTGCCAGCAGCTTAGGGGACAGAGGCAATCAGCCCCAGCATTTT

D gene: -
clone size: -
V gene: TRBV28
J gene: TRBJ1-2
CDR3 protein: CASSLHLYGYTF
CDR3 DNA: TGTGCCAGCAGCCTCCACCTTTATGGCTACACCTTC

D gene: TRBD1
clone size: -
V gene: TRBV4-1
J gene: TRBJ1-4
CDR3 protein: CVSSQDKGTATNEKLFF
CDR3 DNA: TGCGTCAGCAGCCAAGATAAAGGGACAGCAACTAATGAAAAACTGTTTTTT

D gene: TRBD1
clone size: many
V gene: TRBV7-2
J gene: TRBJ2-5
CDR3 protein: CASSLGGQQETQYF
CDR3 DNA: TGTGCCAGCAGCTTAGGGGGACAGCAAGAGACCCAGTACTTC

D gene: TRBD1
clone size: few
V gene: TRBV29-1
J gene: TRBJ2-4
CDR3 protein: CSVVVMGQGFGNIQYF
CDR3 DNA: TGCAGCGTGGTAGTGATGGGACAGGGCTTCGGAAACATTCAGTACTTC

D gene: TRBD2
clone size: once
V gene: TRBV6-2/TRBV6-3
J gene: TRBJ2-3
CDR3 protein: CASRLGLGTDTQYF
CDR3 DNA: TGTGCCAGCAGACTCGGACTAGGGACAGATACGCAGTATTTT

D gene: -
clone size: few
V gene: TRBV6-5
J gene: TRBJ1-2
CDR3 protein: CASSYGRKNYGYTF
CDR3 DNA: TGTGCCAGCAGTTACGGACGGAAAAACTATGGCTACACCTTC

D gene: -
clone size: few
V gene: TRBV4-2
J gene: TRBJ2-5
CDR3 protein: CASSQGDPIGSPVETQYF
CDR3 DNA: TGTGCCAGCAGCCAAGGGGACCCTATAGGGTCCCCCGTAGAGACCCAGTACTTC

D gene: -
clone size: few
V gene: TRBV6-5
J gene: TRBJ1-2
CDR3 protein: CASSPVGSYGYTF
CDR3 DNA: TGTGCCAGCAGCCCTGTGGGGAGCTATGGCTACACCTTC

D gene: -
clone size: few
V gene: TRBV20-1
J gene: TRBJ2-1
CDR3 protein: CSAPQGSTYNEQFF
CDR3 DNA: TGCAGTGCCCCACAGGGTAGCACCTACAATGAGCAGTTCTTC

D gene: -
clone size: few
V gene: TRBV15
J gene: TRBJ2-5
CDR3 protein: CATSRAGRNQETQYF
CDR3 DNA: TGTGCCACCAGCAGAGCCGGCAGGAACCAAGAGACCCAGTACTTC

D gene: TRBD1
clone size: -
V gene: TRBV7-9
J gene: TRBJ2-7
CDR3 protein: CASSFRQGLRDEQYF
CDR3 DNA: TGTGCCAGCAGCTTTCGACAGGGGCTTAGGGACGAGCAGTACTTC

D gene: -
clone size: -
V gene: TRBV5-1
J gene: TRBJ1-2
CDR3 protein: CASSLAVDYGYTF
CDR3 DNA: TGCGCCAGCAGCTTGGCGGTGGACTATGGCTACACCTTC

D gene: -
clone size: -
V gene: TRBV10-3
J gene: TRBJ2-7
CDR3 protein: CAVSGGSTYEQYF
CDR3 DNA: TGTGCCGTCAGTGGCGGCAGTACCTACGAGCAGTACTTC

D gene: TRBD1
clone size: -
V gene: TRBV15
J gene: TRBJ2-7
CDR3 protein: CATSRVGQGATYEQYF
CDR3 DNA: TGTGCCACCAGCAGAGTGGGACAGGGGGCCACCTACGAGCAGTACTTC

D gene: -
clone size: once
V gene: TRBV2
J gene: TRBJ2-2
CDR3 protein: CASSGGGTNTGELFF
CDR3 DNA: TGTGCCAGCTCAGGAGGGGGAACTAACACCGGGGAGCTGTTTTTT

D gene: -
clone size: -
V gene: TRBV7-3
J gene: TRBJ1-1
CDR3 protein: CASSLNWAGEAFF
CDR3 DNA: TGTGCCAGCAGCTTAAATTGGGCAGGGGAAGCTTTCTTT

D gene: TRBD1
clone size: few
V gene: TRBV6-5
J gene: TRBJ2-1
CDR3 protein: CASSYGMGQVSCNEQFF
CDR3 DNA: TGTGCCAGCAGTTATGGGATGGGACAGGTCTCCTGCAATGAGCAGTTCTTC

D gene: TRBD1
clone size: -
V gene: TRBV10-3
J gene: TRBJ1-1
CDR3 protein: CAIRPTGATEAFF
CDR3 DNA: TGTGCCATCAGACCGACAGGGGCCACTGAAGCTTTCTTT

D gene: -
clone size: -
V gene: TRBV29-1
J gene: TRBJ1-1
CDR3 protein: CSAGRDEAFF
CDR3 DNA: TGCAGCGCTGGACGGGATGAAGCTTTCTTT

D gene: -
clone size: -
V gene: TRBV6-5
J gene: TRBJ1-1
CDR3 protein: CASSYSARHTEAFF
CDR3 DNA: TGTGCCAGCAGTTACTCGGCGAGACACACTGAAGCTTTTTTT